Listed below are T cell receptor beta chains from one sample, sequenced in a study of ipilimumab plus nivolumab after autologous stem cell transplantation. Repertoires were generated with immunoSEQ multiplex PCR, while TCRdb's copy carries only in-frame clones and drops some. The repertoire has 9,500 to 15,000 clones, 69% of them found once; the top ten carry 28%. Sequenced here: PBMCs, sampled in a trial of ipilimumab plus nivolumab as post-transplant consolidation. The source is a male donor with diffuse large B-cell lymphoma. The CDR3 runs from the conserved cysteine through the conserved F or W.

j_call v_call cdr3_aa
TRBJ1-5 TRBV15 CATSRDWEGNQPQHF
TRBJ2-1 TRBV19 CASSIPMREGLEQFF
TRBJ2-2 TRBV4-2 CASSQEGSVNTGELFF
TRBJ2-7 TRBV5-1 CASTLFGGAYEQYF
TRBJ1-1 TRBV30 CAWSVYGTEAFF
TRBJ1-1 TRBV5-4 CASSLDTGRTEAFF
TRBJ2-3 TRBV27 CASSRGLAGVGRTDTQYF
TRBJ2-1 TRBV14 CASSQGLAGTNNEQFF
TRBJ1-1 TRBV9 CASSVSGLAEAFF
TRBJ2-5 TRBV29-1 CSVEDNPGGETQYF
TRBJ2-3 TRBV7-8 CASSFGLYTDTQYF
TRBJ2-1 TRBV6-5 CASSYGLLYNEQFF
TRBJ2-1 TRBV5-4 CASSGTRSNEQFF
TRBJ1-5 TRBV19 CASTLGGQPQHF
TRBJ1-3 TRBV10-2 CASSEDHSSGNTIYF
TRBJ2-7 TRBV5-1 CASSGGQGTFDEQYF
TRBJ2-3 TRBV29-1 CSVEDYRGQVDTQYF
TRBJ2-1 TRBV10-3 CATSGLADNNEQFF
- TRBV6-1 CASSGEQYF
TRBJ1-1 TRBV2 CASTEDPWERAFF
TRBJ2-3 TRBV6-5 CASSYSGPDTQYF
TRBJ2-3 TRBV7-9 CASSLAPGLVTDTQYF
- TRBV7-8 CASSLLTLTGLATYEQYF
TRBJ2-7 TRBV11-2 CASSPQSGPTEQYF
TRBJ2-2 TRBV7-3 CASSQPRTGGGELFF
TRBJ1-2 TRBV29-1 CSVRTHTNYGYTF
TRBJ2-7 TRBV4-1 CASSQDLGVYSYEQYF
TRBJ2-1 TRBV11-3 CASSLRGLRGGSYNEQFF
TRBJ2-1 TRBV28 CASTTDGGAYNEQFF
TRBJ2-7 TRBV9 CASSVSTSGSTPYEQYF
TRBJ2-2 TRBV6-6 CASNLGGVDTGELFF
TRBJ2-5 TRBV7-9 CASSSPFQGAETQYF
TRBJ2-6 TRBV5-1 CASSFPRVGAVSSGANVLTF
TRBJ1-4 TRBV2 CASSVLGGRGEPWFGEKLFF
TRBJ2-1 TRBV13 CASSLDGVAYNEQFF
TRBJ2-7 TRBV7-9 CASSLSGGSYEQYF
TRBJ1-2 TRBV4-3 CASSQDLEGWSYGYTF
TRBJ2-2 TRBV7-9 CASSPGTGGLGELFF
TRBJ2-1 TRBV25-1 CASSENLAGGQFF
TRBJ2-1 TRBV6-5 CASSYSEEQFF
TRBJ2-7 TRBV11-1 CASSLSSTPGGYEQYF
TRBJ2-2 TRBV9 CASSHGAIGTGELFF
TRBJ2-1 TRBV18 CASSRSLAASSYNEQFF
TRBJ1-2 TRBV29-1 CSVHKGQGEVNYGYTF
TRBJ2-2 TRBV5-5 CASSLGAWTGANTGELFF
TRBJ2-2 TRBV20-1 CSVPNTGELFF
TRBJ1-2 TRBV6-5 CASSERQINYGYTF
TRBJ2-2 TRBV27 CASSLSMGLDTGELFF
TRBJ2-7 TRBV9 CASSGNIQGPSYEQYF
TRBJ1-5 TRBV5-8 CASSSLGPQHF
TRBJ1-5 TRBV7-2 CASSLDAGVVQHF
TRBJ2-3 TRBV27 CATQGLLGTDTQYF
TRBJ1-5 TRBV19 CASTYRGGNQPQHF
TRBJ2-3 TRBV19 CASSTAGQGADTQYF
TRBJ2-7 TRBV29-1 CSGTGQRYEQYF
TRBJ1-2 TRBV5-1 CASSRDSFSYGYTF
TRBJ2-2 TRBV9 CASSPRTSGDTNTGELFF
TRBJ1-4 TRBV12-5 CASGPRAGANEKLFF
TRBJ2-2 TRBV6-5 CASRKPGSPGELFF